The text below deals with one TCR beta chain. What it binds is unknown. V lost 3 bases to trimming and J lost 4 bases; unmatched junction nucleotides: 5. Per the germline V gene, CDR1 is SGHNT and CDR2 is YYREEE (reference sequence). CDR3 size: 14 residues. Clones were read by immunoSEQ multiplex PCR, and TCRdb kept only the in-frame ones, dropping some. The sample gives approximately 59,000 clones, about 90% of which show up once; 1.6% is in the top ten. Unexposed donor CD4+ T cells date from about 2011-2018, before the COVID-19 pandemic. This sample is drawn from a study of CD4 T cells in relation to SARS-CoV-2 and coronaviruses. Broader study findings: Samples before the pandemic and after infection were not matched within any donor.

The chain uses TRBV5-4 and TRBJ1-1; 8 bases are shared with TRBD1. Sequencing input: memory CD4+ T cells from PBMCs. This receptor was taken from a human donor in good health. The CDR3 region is CASSSETGVTEAFF. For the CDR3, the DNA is TGTGCCAGCAGCTCGGAGACAGGGGTCACTGAAGCTTTCTTT.